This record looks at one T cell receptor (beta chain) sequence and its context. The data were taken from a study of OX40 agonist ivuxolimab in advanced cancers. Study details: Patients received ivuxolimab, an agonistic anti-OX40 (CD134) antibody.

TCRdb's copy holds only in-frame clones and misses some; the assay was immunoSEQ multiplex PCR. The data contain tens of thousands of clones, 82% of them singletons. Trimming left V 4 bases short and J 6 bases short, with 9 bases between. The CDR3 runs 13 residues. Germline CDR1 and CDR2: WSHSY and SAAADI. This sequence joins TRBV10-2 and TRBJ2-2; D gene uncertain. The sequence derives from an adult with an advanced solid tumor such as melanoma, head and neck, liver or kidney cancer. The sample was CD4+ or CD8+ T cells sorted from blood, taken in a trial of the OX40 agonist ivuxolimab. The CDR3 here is CASSGVPPGELFF. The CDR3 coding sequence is TGCGCCAGCAGTGGGGTACCGCCCGGGGAGCTGTTTTTT.